The sequence of this TCR beta chain was determined in a study of beta chain features in type 1 diabetes. General study results and limits: Shorter templates might be favored by PCR, and equally so in patients and in controls. A pattern of fewer insertions and more deletions at VDJ junctions was seen in type 1 diabetes patients. Compared to healthy donors, patients appeared to have naive, central memory and Treg TCRB repertoires that were more alike.

Germline V gene sequence: CDR1 LNHDA, CDR2 SQIVND (reference sequence). V was cut by 4 bases and J by 6 bases, with 15 bases left in between. The CDR3 contains 14 residues. Worth noting for this clone: Antigen unknown.

All sorted populations exceeded 95% purity. Reverse transcription of all isolated RNA meant that expressed TCRB transcripts were sequenced. Measured with immunoSEQ multiplex PCR; TCRdb has only the in-frame clones, and not every one. The sample shows more than 300,000 clones, roughly 12% of them seen only once. This clonotype originated in a man aged 18 to 29 in good health. This rearrangement joins TRBV19 to TRBJ1-1; TRBD1 is a possible D gene (5 bases). Input material: naive CD4+ T cells from blood. The CDR3 spells CASSTDPRVSEAFF. For the CDR3, the DNA is TGTGCCAGTAGTACAGACCCCAGGGTCTCTGAAGCTTTCTTT.